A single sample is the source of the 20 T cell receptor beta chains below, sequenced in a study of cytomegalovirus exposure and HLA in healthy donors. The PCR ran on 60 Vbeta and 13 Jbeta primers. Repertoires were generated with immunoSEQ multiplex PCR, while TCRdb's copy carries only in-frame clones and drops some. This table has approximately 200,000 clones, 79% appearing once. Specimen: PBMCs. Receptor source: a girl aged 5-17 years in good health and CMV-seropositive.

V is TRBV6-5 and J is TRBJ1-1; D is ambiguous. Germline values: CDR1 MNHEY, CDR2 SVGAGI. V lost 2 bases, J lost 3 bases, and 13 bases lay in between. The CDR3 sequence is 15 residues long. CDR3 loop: CASSYLAGADTEAFF. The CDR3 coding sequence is TGTGCCAGCAGTTACCTCGCGGGCGCGGACACTGAAGCTTTCTTT.

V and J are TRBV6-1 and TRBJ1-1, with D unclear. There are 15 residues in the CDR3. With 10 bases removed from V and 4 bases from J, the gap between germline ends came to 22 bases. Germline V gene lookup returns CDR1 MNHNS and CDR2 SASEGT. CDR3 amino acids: CANPKFRGTGTEAFF. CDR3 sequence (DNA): TGTGCCAACCCTAAGTTCCGGGGAACGGGCACTGAAGCTTTCTTT.

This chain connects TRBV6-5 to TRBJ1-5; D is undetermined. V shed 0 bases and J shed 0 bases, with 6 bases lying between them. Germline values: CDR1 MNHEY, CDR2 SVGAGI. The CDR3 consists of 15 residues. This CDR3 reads CASSYSFYSNQPQHF. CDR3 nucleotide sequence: TGTGCCAGCAGTTACTCCTTCTATAGCAATCAGCCCCAGCATTTT.

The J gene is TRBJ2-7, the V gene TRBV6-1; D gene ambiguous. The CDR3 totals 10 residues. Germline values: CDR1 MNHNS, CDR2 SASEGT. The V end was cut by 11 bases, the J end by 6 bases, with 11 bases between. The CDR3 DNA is TGTGCCGTATCCGTCGGCGAGCAGTACTTC. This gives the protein CAVSVGEQYF.

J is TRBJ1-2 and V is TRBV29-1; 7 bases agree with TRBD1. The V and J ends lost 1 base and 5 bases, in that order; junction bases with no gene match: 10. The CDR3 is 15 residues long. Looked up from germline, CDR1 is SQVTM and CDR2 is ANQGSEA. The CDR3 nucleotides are TGCAGCGTTGAAGTCGGGCAGGGGGGATTATATGGCTACACCTTC. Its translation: CSVEVGQGGLYGYTF.

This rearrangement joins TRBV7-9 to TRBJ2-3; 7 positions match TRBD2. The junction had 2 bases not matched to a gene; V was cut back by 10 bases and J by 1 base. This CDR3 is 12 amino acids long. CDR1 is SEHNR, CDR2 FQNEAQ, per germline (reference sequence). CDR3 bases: TGTGCCATTCGGGAGGGCACAGATACGCAGTATTTT. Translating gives CAIREGTDTQYF.

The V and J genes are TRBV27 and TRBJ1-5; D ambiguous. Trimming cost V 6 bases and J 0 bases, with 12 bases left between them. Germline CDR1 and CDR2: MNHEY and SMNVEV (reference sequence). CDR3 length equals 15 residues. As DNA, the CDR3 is TGTGCCAGCAGACCTGACATCTCTAGCAATCAGCCCCAGCATTTT. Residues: CASRPDISSNQPQHF.

CDR3 DNA: TGCGCCAGCAGCTTGGGAGGGGGGGGTTCAGATACGCAGTATTTT. Protein sequence: CASSLGGGGSDTQYF. The V call is TRBV5-1, the J call TRBJ2-3; TRBD2 is a possible D gene (7 bases). The V gene's germline CDR1 is SGHRS and CDR2 YFSETQ. The germline V and J ends were trimmed by 0 bases and 4 bases, with 12 bases remaining between them. This CDR3 has 15 amino acids.

The CDR3 region has the DNA TGTGCCAGCAGCGCCGGGACAGGATTCTACAATGAGCAGTTCTTC. It specifies CASSAGTGFYNEQFF. V gene TRBV9 combines with J gene TRBJ2-1; 8 bases are shared with TRBD1. The CDR3 runs to 15 residues. The V segment lost 3 bases and the J segment 3 bases; nucleotides outside the gene matches: 5. Germline assignment: CDR1 SGDLS and CDR2 YYNGEE.

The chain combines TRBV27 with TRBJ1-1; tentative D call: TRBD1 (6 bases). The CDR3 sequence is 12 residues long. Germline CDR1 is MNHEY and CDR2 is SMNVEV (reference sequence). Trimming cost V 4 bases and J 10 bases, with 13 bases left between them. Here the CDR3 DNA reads TGTGCCAGCAGTTCCGAACAGGGTAGAGCTTTCTTT. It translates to CASSSEQGRAFF.

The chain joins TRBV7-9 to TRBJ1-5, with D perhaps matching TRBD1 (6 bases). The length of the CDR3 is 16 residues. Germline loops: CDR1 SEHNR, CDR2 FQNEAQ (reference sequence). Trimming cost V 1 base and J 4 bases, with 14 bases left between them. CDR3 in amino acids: CASSLGQGQGNQPQHF. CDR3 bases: TGTGCCAGCAGCTTAGGGCAGGGGCAAGGGAATCAGCCCCAGCATTTT.

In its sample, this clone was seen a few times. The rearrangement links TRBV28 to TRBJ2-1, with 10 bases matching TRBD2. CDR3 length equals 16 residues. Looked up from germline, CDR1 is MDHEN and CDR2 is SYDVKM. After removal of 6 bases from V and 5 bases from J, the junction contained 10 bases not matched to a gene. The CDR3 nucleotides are TGTGCCAGCAGCCCCATCGGACTAGCGGAGAACAATGAGCAGTTCTTC. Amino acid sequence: CASSPIGLAENNEQFF.

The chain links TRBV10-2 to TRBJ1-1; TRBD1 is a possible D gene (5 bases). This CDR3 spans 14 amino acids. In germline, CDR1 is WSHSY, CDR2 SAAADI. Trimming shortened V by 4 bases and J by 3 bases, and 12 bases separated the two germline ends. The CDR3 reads CASSGTGFYTEAFF. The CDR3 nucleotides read TGCGCCAGCAGTGGAACAGGCTTCTACACTGAAGCTTTCTTT.

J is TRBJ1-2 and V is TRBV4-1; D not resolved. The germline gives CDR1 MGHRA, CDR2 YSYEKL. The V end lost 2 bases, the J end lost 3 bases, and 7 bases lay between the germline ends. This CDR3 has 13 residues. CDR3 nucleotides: TGCGCCAGCAGCCAACGGGAATACTATGGCTACACCTTC. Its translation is CASSQREYYGYTF.

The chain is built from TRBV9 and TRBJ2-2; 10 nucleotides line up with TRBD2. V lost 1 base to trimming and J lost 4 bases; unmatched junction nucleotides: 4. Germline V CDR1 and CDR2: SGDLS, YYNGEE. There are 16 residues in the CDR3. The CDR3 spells CASSVSGGAVTGELFF. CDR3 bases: TGTGCCAGCAGCGTAAGCGGGGGGGCTGTCACCGGGGAGCTGTTTTTT.

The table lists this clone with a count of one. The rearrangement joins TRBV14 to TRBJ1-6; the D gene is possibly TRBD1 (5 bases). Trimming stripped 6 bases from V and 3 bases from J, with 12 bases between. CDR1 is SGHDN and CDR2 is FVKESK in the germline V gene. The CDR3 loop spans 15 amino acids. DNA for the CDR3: TGTGCCAGCAGTTCTGGGGGGAGCTATAATTCACCCCTCCACTTT. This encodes CASSSGGSYNSPLHF.

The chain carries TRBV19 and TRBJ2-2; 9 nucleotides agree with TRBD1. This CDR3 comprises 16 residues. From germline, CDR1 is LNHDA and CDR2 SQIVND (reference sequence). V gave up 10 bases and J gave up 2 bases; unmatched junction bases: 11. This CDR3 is CATSQQGAPNTGELFF. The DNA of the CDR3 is TGTGCCACCAGTCAACAGGGGGCGCCTAACACCGGGGAGCTGTTTTTT.

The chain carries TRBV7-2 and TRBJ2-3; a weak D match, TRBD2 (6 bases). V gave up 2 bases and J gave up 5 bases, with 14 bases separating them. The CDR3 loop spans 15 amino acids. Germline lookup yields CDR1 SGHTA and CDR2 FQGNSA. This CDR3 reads CASSLPLAFGDTQYF. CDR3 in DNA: TGTGCCAGCAGCTTACCGCTAGCGTTCGGAGATACGCAGTATTTT.

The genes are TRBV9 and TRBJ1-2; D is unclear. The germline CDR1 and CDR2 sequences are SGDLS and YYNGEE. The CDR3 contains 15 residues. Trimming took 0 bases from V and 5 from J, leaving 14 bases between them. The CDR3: CASSVESGLRYGYTF. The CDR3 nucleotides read TGTGCCAGCAGCGTAGAGAGTGGACTTAGGTATGGCTACACCTTC.

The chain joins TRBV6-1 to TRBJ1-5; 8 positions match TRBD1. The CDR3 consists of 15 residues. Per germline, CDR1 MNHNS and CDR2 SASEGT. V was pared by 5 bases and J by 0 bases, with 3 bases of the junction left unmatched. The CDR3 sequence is CASSRTGNSNQPQHF. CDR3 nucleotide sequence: TGTGCCAGCAGTCGGACAGGGAATAGCAATCAGCCCCAGCATTTT.